Shown below are 24 T cell receptor beta chains from a single sample sequenced in a study of cytomegalovirus exposure and HLA in healthy donors. Researchers ran the PCR with 60 Vbeta and 13 Jbeta primers. Generated by immunoSEQ multiplex PCR, the TCRdb table keeps only in-frame clones and is missing some. The sample gives some 170,000 clones, about 71% of which show up once; under 3.5% is in the top ten. Sequenced material: PBMCs. All receptors derive from a woman aged 25-40 years in good health and CMV-seronegative.

This clone occurred a few times. The chain has TRBV7-9 and TRBJ1-1; no reliable D call. The CDR3 contains 12 residues. Trimming shortened V by 11 bases and J by 4 bases, and 14 bases separated the two germline ends. CDR1 SEHNR and CDR2 FQNEAQ come from the germline V gene (reference sequence). The CDR3, as DNA: TGTGCCGCGGGTAATTACAGCACTGAAGCTTTCTTT. Its translation: CAAGNYSTEAFF.

This rearrangement joins TRBV19 to TRBJ2-2; D perhaps matches TRBD2 (7 bases). The length of the CDR3 is 14 residues. CDR1 and CDR2 from the germline V gene are LNHDA and SQIVND (reference sequence). V was pared by 6 bases and J by 1 base, with 9 bases between. CDR3 DNA sequence: TGTGCCAGTAGAGCGGGACAGAACACCGGGGAGCTGTTTTTT. It yields the protein CASRAGQNTGELFF.

The CDR3 DNA is TGTGCCAGCAGCTCCAGCTGGGCTAGCGGGAGGTTCGATACGCAGTATTTT. Its protein is CASSSSWASGRFDTQYF. The V gene is TRBV9, the J gene TRBJ2-3; the match to TRBD2 covers 11 bases. Germline-derived CDR1 and CDR2 are SGDLS and YYNGEE. The CDR3 runs to 17 residues. Trimming removed 4 bases from V and 6 bases from J; junction bases left unmatched: 13.

The V and J genes are TRBV5-4 and TRBJ1-2; TRBD1 matches at 8 bases. CDR3 size: 15 residues. The ends lost 3 bases at V and 7 bases at J; junction bases unmatched: 11. CDR1 is SGHNT, CDR2 YYREEE, per germline (reference sequence). CDR3 sequence (DNA): TGTGCCAGCAGCTCGAACGGACAGGGTTCTATTGGCTACACCTTC. Residues: CASSSNGQGSIGYTF.

The chain joins TRBV5-1 to TRBJ2-2; D perhaps matches TRBD1 (5 bases). The CDR3 sequence is 15 residues long. Trimming cost V 2 bases and J 2 bases, with 10 bases left between them. Germline values: CDR1 SGHRS, CDR2 YFSETQ. CDR3 bases: TGCGCCAGCAGCTTTGGGGCAGCCAACACCGGGGAGCTGTTTTTT. Translating gives CASSFGAANTGELFF.

This chain joins TRBV28 and TRBJ1-2, with 7 bases fitting TRBD1. This CDR3 is 12 amino acids long. CDR1 and CDR2 from the germline V gene are MDHEN and SYDVKM. V dropped 7 bases and J dropped 5; count of bases not matched to a gene: 4. CDR3 amino acids: CASNDREYGYTF. The CDR3, as DNA: TGTGCCAGCAACGACAGGGAATATGGCTACACCTTC.

This chain joins TRBV7-6 and TRBJ2-7; D is undetermined. The germline V gene encodes CDR1 SGHVS and CDR2 FNYEAQ. The CDR3 runs 13 residues. V lost 3 bases, J lost 1 base, and 7 bases lay in between. The CDR3 region has the DNA TGTGCCAGCAGCTTTGGCAGGTCCTACGAGCAGTACTTC. This encodes CASSFGRSYEQYF.

The V call is TRBV5-1, the J call TRBJ2-5, with 7 bases that match TRBD1. Germline CDR1 is SGHRS and CDR2 is YFSETQ. With V trimmed by 1 base and J by 7 bases, 10 bases remained unmatched. The CDR3 runs to 15 residues. The CDR3 loop is CASSLSGTDTGTQYF. DNA of the CDR3: TGCGCCAGCAGCTTGTCGGGGACAGACACGGGGACCCAGTACTTC. The whole variable domain, filled in from reference TRBV5-1 and TRBJ2-5, reads KAGVTQTPRYLIKTRGQQVTLSCSPISGHRSVSWYQQTPGQGLQFLFEYFSETQRNKGNFPGRFSGRQFSNSRSEMNVSTLELGDSALYLCASSLSGTDTGTQYFGPGTRLLVL.

This chain joins TRBV6-6 and TRBJ2-2, with 7 bases lining up with TRBD1. The V and J ends lost 4 bases and 1 base, in that order; junction bases with no gene match: 6. Germline-derived CDR1 and CDR2 are MNHNY and SVGAGI (reference sequence). CDR3 length: 16 residues. CDR3 sequence reads: CASSFSGTENTGELFF. In nucleotides, the CDR3 is TGTGCCAGCAGTTTTAGTGGGACAGAGAACACCGGGGAGCTGTTTTTT.

The chain joins TRBV28 to TRBJ2-6; the match to TRBD1 covers 8 bases. Germline V gene data show CDR1 as MDHEN and CDR2 as SYDVKM. CDR3 length: 15 residues. With 7 bases clipped from V and 4 bases from J, the junction kept 6 bases outside the gene matches. The DNA of the CDR3 is TGTGCCAGCACCTTACAGGGGGGAGGGGCCAACGTCCTGACTTTC. Its translation: CASTLQGGGANVLTF. Combining the CDR3 with reference TRBV28 and TRBJ2-6 gives the whole variable domain DVKVTQSSRYLVKRTGEKVFLECVQDMDHENMFWYRQDPGLGLRLIYFSYDVKMKEKGDIPEGYSVSREKKERFSLILESASTNQTSMYLCASTLQGGGANVLTFGAGSRLTVL.

The chain recombines TRBV4-3 with TRBJ2-7, with D tentatively TRBD1 (6 bases). V was clipped by 0 bases and J by 7 bases, with 7 bases between them. The length of the CDR3 is 12 residues. CDR1 and CDR2 (germline): LGHNA, YSLEER. Here the CDR3 reads CASSQDQGEQYF. Here the CDR3 DNA reads TGCGCCAGCAGCCAAGATCAGGGGGAGCAGTACTTC.

This clone has a handful of counts. This chain links TRBV7-3 with TRBJ2-1; D ambiguous. Per the germline V gene, CDR1 is SGHTA and CDR2 is FQGTGA. The V gene lost 5 bases and the J gene lost 7 bases, with 12 bases spanning the gap. CDR3 length equals 13 residues. The CDR3 protein is CASSPRVGNEQFF. The CDR3 DNA follows: TGTGCCAGCAGCCCTAGAGTCGGGAATGAGCAGTTCTTC.

J is TRBJ2-7 and V is TRBV19; 8 positions agree with TRBD2. The germline V gene encodes CDR1 LNHDA and CDR2 SQIVND (reference sequence). This CDR3 region has 14 residues. Losses at the gene ends were 6 bases for V and 3 bases for J; bases not matched to a gene: 7. The chain's CDR3 is CASSLGLVGYEQYF. The CDR3 DNA reads TGTGCCAGTAGCTTGGGACTAGTGGGCTACGAGCAGTACTTC.

This chain links TRBV5-4 with TRBJ1-6; D call uncertain. The germline V and J ends were trimmed by 1 base and 13 bases, with 9 bases remaining between them. CDR3 length equals 12 residues. The germline V gene has CDR1 SGHNT and CDR2 YYREEE (reference sequence). The CDR3 here is CASSLWRGPLHF. The DNA for the CDR3 is TGTGCCAGCAGCTTGTGGAGAGGCCCCCTCCACTTT.

CDR3 amino acids: CASSSRESLNTEAFF. The CDR3 DNA is TGTGCCAGCAGCTCGAGGGAGAGTTTGAACACTGAAGCTTTCTTT. The V and J genes are TRBV7-9 and TRBJ1-1; D gene ambiguous. The length of the CDR3 is 15 residues. Germline V gene lookup returns CDR1 SEHNR and CDR2 FQNEAQ (reference sequence). With 4 bases removed from V and 0 bases from J, the gap between germline ends came to 12 bases.

The V call is TRBV7-3, the J call TRBJ2-1; a weak D match, TRBD2 (7 bases). The CDR3 has 16 amino acids. CDR1 and CDR2 from the germline V gene are SGHTA and FQGTGA. V lost 0 bases and J 4 bases, leaving 13 bases between the germline ends. CDR3 sequence reads: CASSLTRGGDYNEQFF. CDR3 nucleotide sequence: TGTGCCAGCAGCTTAACGAGGGGGGGCGATTACAATGAGCAGTTCTTC.

V is TRBV6-6 and J is TRBJ2-2; tentative D call: TRBD2 (6 bases). V was clipped by 11 bases and J by 1 base, with 11 bases between them. Germline V CDR1 and CDR2: MNHNY, SVGAGI (reference sequence). The CDR3 runs to 13 residues. CDR3 in amino acids: CAAGDWNTGELFF. Here the CDR3 DNA reads TGTGCCGCCGGGGACTGGAACACCGGGGAGCTGTTTTTT.

This chain links TRBV29-1 with TRBJ2-5; D might be TRBD1 (6 bases). From germline, CDR1 is SQVTM and CDR2 ANQGSEA. The length of the CDR3 is 17 residues. Trimming pared 1 base from V and 2 bases from J, leaving 20 bases between. The CDR3 DNA sequence: TGCAGCGTTGAAGGGGGGCTGTCGGCGGAGTTACAAGAGACCCAGTACTTC. Residues: CSVEGGLSAELQETQYF.

The chain couples TRBV5-1 to TRBJ2-5, with 9 bases aligning to TRBD2. CDR3 length: 15 residues. CDR1 is SGHRS, CDR2 YFSETQ, per germline. Unmatched junction bases numbered 6, after V lost 4 bases and J lost 2 bases. CDR3 loop: CASSPIAGVQETQYF. The CDR3, as DNA: TGCGCCAGCAGCCCTATAGCGGGGGTTCAAGAGACCCAGTACTTC.

This chain links TRBV4-1 with TRBJ2-7; 11 nucleotides match TRBD2. The V segment lost 3 bases and the J segment 7 bases; nucleotides outside the gene matches: 8. The CDR3 has 15 amino acids. CDR1 is MGHRA and CDR2 is YSYEKL in the germline V gene. The CDR3 sequence: CASSQVAGGPDEQYF. The CDR3 DNA reads TGCGCCAGCAGCCAGGTAGCGGGAGGGCCGGATGAGCAGTACTTC.

J is TRBJ2-3 and V is TRBV4-3; D is unresolved. With 2 bases removed from V and 2 bases from J, the gap between germline ends came to 11 bases. CDR1 and CDR2 (germline): LGHNA, YSLEER. This CDR3 comprises 15 residues. CDR3 amino acids: CASSQSFSSTDTQYF. CDR3 nucleotide sequence: TGCGCCAGCAGCCAAAGCTTTAGTTCCACAGATACGCAGTATTTT.

The rearrangement links TRBV6-1 to TRBJ2-7; 8 positions agree with TRBD2. This CDR3 has 12 amino acids. Germline CDR1 reads MNHNS; CDR2 reads SASEGT. J gave up 5 bases and V 8 bases, and 5 bases lay outside the gene matches. CDR3 in amino acids: CASLTGGDEQYF. CDR3 bases: TGTGCCAGCTTAACGGGGGGGGACGAGCAGTACTTC.

The genes are TRBV6-5 and TRBJ1-2; D gene ambiguous. CDR1 and CDR2 from the germline V gene are MNHEY and SVGAGI. The CDR3 has 12 residues. V was cut by 6 bases and J by 4 bases, with 9 bases left in between. CDR3 DNA: TGTGCCAGCAGAGATGAGGGCTATGGCTACACCTTC. It encodes CASRDEGYGYTF.

The CDR3 sequence is CAWSVAGAETQYF. DNA for the CDR3: TGTGCCTGGAGTGTTGCAGGGGCTGAGACCCAGTACTTC. V is TRBV30 and J is TRBJ2-5; D may be TRBD1 (6 bases). Looked up from germline, CDR1 is GTSNPN and CDR2 is SVGIG (reference sequence). This CDR3 is built from 13 residues. Trimming stripped 0 bases from V and 5 bases from J, with 10 bases between.